The entry below gives a single T cell receptor beta chain sequence along with its context. Its antigen is unknown. Trimming took off 3 bases at V and 2 bases at J, with 7 bases between the two ends. CDR3 length: 14 amino acids. Germline V gene sequence: CDR1 KGHDR, CDR2 SFDVKD. Assay used: immunoSEQ multiplex PCR; TCRdb lists only in-frame clones, some missing. The table lists over 120,000 clones, more than 85% of them singletons. This sample is part of a study of T cell responses to AZD1222 COVID-19 vaccine. Overall study findings and caveats: Repertoires were obtained only post-peak T cell response. Targets within unmutated variant regions were reportedly found for nearly half of spike-specific TCRs. Only five or six AZD1222 recipients tested seropositive at baseline.

The sequence was obtained from an adult in good health. This chain connects TRBV24-1 to TRBJ1-5; TRBD1 might be the D (5 bases). Material: peripheral blood, obtained on day 0 of AZD1222 vaccination. CDR3 sequence: CATSDGTGNQPQHF. The CDR3 bases are TGTGCCACCAGTGATGGGACGGGCAATCAGCCCCAGCATTTT.